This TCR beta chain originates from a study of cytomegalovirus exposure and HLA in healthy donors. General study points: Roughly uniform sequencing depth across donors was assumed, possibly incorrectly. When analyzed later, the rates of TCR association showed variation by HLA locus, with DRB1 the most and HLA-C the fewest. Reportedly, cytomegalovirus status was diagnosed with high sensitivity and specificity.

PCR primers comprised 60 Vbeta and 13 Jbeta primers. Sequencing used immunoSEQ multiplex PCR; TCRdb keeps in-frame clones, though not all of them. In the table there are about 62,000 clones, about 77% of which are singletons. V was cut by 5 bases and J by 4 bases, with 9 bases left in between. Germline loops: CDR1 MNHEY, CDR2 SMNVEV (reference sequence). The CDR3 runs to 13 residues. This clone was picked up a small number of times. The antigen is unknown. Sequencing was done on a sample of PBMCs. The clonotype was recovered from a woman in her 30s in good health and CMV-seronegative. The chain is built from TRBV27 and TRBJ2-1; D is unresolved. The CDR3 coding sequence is TGTGCCAGCAGTCCAGGCCCGTACAATGAGCAGTTCTTC. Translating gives CASSPGPYNEQFF.